This T cell receptor beta chain emerged from a study of response to subunit inactivated influenza vaccine. Whole-study results and caveats: Few new T cells, the authors suggested, are recruited by each seasonal influenza vaccination.

This clonotype has only a few counts. What it binds is not known. The CDR3 length is 10 residues. Looked up from germline, CDR1 is SNHLY and CDR2 is FYNNEI. The V end was cut by 6 bases, the J end by 14 bases, with 11 bases between. TCRdb called the RT-PCR reads again in MiXCR, with one record for every CDR3 protein. In the table there are over 150,000 distinct CDR3 sequences, around an eighth of which are singletons. This TCR was recovered from a man aged 45 to 65 who received an inactivated influenza vaccine. Sequenced here: CD8+ T cells sorted from PBMCs, sampled about 5 days after vaccination. This sequence joins TRBV2 and TRBJ2-4; D ambiguous. DNA for the CDR3: TGTGCCAGCAGGGACGGAGACAAGTACTTC. It codes for CASRDGDKYF. Supplemented by reference TRBV2 and TRBJ2-4, the full variable domain reads EPEVTQTPSHQVTQMGQEVILRCVPISNHLYFYWYRQILGQKVEFLVSFYNNEISEKSEIFDDQFSVERPDGSNFTLKIRSTKLEDSAMYFCASRDGDKYFGAGTRLSVL.